This TCR beta chain stems from a study of CD8+ T cells in alopecia areata (dated by TCRdb to the late 2010s). Turning to the overall study: Treated patients were enrolled in an open-label pilot trial of oral tofacitinib at 5 to 10 mg twice daily for moderate-to-severe alopecia areata. Patients received tofacitinib for 6 to 18 months and were then followed off drug for 6 months to check for delayed response and recurrence. In both human patients and the C3H/HeJ mouse model, the study applied high-throughput TCRbeta sequencing to look at T cell clonal expansion in alopecia areata. In humans, TCRbeta sequencing was performed on scalp tissue and on sorted CD4+ and CD8+ peripheral blood T cells from healthy controls and from patients with patchy or totalis/universalis alopecia areata. Biopsies were taken from tofacitinib-treated patients at baseline and at 4 and 24 weeks of treatment, and a later scalp biopsy was taken in several of the tofacitinib-treated patients. Scalp clonality was compared across normal scalp (n=4), patchy alopecia areata scalp (n=8), and alopecia totalis/universalis scalp (n=8). The RNA source kit depended on sample type: the PAXgene miRNA kit for fixed scalp, the miRNeasy kit for PBMCs, and the RNeasy kit for mouse skin. TCRbeta CDR3 regions were amplified by immunoSEQ multiplex PCR using 35 Vbeta forward and 13 Jbeta reverse primers.

The CDR3, cysteine through phenylalanine, is 12 amino acids long. The kept DNA is CDR3 alone, 36 bases in frame from the first base. V lost 1 base and J lost 3 bases; the stretch between them is 3 bases long. According to the germline V gene (reference sequence), CDR1 reads LNHNV and CDR2 reads YYDKDF. Overall results and qualifications from the work: Compared with normal scalp, lesional scalp, particularly in alopecia totalis/universalis, had higher clonality and more expanded CD8+ clones, which suggests antigenic drive. Compared with mice, TCR sequences shared between patients were less clear, possibly partly because of HLA diversity across the patient population. Unlike mouse skin, where gammadelta T cells dominate, normal human skin contains resident alphabeta T cells that get sequenced too, which complicates analysis of the scalp TCR repertoire.

Libraries were prepared through the immunoSEQ multiplex PCR assay. To provide template for TCR sequencing, every sample had RNA extracted and reverse transcribed into cDNA. SuperScript III was used to make first-strand cDNA, primed with a 2:1 mix of oligo-dT and random hexamers. A synthetic immune receptor repertoire was used to gauge amplification bias, and whatever bias remained was removed computationally. The authors' pipeline ran thus. After raw reads were preprocessed to remove errors, the CDR3 was defined following IMGT conventions as running from the conserved cysteine to phenylalanine. Clonality was computed by normalizing Shannon entropy by log2 of the number of productive unique TCRs and subtracting the result from 1. CD4 or CD8 identity of scalp clones was inferred by cross-referencing scalp TCRbeta sequences with sorted blood CD4 and CD8 repertoires. TCRdb carries this immuneACCESS record with in-frame sequences only. Its versions omit some clonotypes, under half of them owing to an unresolved V gene in the studies checked, with the rest unexplained. The V and J calls and clone size come from that table; D and trimming were worked out from the DNA. The sample profile shows more than 75,000 clones; about two fifths of them were found once. The top ten hold about 1.2% of the sample.

Concerning this clone itself: No antigen is known for it. No qualities accompany the bases; no much larger clone lies one base away.

Peripheral blood and lesional scalp punch biopsies were obtained from patients with alopecia areata. PBMCs were separated by density centrifugation and stained for CD3, CD4 and CD8, after which CD4+ and CD8+ T cells were sorted on a FACSAria. This sequence was found in a human donor with alopecia areata. The receptor chain draws on TRBV15 and TRBJ2-5; the D gene is not confidently resolved. The sample was CD4+ T cells sorted from blood. For the CDR3, the sequence is CATSRGKETQYF. The nucleotides are TGTGCCACCAGCAGAGGGAAAGAGACCCAGTACTTC.